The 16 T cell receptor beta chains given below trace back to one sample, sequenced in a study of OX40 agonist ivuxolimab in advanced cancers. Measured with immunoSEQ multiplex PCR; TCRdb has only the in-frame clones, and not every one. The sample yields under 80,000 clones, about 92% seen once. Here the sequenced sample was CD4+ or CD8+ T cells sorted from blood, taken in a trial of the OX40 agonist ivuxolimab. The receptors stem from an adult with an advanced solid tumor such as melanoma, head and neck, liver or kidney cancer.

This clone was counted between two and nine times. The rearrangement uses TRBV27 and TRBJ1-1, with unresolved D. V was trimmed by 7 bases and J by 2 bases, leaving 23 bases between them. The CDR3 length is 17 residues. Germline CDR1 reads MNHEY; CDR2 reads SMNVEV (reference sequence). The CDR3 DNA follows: TGTGCCAGCAAGAGTCCCGATACGTTTTCACACAACACTGAAGCTTTCTTT. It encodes CASKSPDTFSHNTEAFF.

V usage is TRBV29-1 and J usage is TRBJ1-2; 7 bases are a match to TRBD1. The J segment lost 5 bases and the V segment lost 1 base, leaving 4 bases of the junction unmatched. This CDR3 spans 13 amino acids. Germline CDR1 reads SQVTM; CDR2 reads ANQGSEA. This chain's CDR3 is CSVEGGQLYGYTF. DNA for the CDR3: TGCAGCGTTGAAGGGGGACAGCTTTATGGCTACACCTTC.

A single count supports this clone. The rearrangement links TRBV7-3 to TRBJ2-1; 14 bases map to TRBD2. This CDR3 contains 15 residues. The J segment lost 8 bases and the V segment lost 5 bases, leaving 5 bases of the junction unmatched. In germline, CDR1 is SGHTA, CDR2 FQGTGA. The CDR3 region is CASSRLAGGLDEQFF. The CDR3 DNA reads TGTGCCAGCAGCCGACTAGCGGGGGGGCTCGATGAGCAGTTCTTC.

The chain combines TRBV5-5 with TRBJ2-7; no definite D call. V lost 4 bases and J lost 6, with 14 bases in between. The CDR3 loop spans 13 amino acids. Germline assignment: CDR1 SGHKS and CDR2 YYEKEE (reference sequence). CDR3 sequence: CASSPPSPVEQYF. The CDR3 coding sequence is TGTGCCAGCAGCCCGCCTAGTCCTGTCGAGCAGTACTTC. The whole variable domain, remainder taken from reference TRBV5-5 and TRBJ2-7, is DAGVTQSPTHLIKTRGQQVTLRCSPISGHKSVSWYQQVLGQGPQFIFQYYEKEERGRGNFPDRFSARQFPNYSSELNVNALLLGDSALYLCASSPPSPVEQYFGPGTRLTVT.

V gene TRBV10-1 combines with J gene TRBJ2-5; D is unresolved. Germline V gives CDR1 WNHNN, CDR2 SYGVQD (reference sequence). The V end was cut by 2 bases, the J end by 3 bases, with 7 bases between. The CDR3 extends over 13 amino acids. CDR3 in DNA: TGCGCCAGCAGTGAGCAGGCAGAAGAGACCCAGTACTTC. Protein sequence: CASSEQAEETQYF.

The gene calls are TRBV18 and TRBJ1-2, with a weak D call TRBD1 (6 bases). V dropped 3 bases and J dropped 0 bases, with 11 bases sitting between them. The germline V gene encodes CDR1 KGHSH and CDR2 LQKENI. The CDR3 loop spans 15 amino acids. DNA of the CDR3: TGTGCCAGCTCACCTAGCCCAGGGGCTAACTATGGCTACACCTTC. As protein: CASSPSPGANYGYTF.

The CDR3 nucleotides are TGTGCCAGCAGCTTAAACGCAGAGAACTATGGCTACACCTTC. Amino acid sequence: CASSLNAENYGYTF. The chain carries TRBV11-2 and TRBJ1-2; D is undetermined. Germline CDR1 SGHAT, CDR2 FQNNGV. V lost 2 bases, J lost 2 bases, and 9 bases lay in between. CDR3 length: 14 residues.

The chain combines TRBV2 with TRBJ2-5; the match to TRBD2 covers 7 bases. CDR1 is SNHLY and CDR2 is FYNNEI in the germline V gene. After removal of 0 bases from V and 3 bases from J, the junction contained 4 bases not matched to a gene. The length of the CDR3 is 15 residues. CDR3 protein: CASSEARAGEETQYF. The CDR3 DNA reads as TGTGCCAGCAGTGAAGCCCGTGCGGGGGAAGAGACCCAGTACTTC.

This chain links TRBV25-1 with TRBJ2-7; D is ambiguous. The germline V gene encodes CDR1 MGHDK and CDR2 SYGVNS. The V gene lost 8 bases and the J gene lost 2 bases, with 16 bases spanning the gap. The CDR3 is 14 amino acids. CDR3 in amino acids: CASPRGRYAYEQYF. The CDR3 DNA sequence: TGTGCCAGCCCCCGTGGCCGATACGCCTACGAGCAGTACTTC.

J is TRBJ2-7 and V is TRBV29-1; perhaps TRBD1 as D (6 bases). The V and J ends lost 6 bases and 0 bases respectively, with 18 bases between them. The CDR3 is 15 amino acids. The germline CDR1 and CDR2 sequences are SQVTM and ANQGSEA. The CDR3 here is CSVSTPGTLSYEQYF. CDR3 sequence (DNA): TGCAGCGTGAGTACACCCGGGACACTCTCCTACGAGCAGTACTTC.

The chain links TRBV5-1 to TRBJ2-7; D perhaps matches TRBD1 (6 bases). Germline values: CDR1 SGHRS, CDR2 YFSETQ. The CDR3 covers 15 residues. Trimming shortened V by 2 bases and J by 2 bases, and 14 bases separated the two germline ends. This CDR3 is CASSFSPGEAYEQYF. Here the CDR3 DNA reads TGCGCCAGCAGCTTCAGCCCAGGGGAAGCCTACGAGCAGTACTTC.

CDR3 nucleotides: TGTGCCAGCAGCCTTCCCCTGGGAACTGAAGCTTTCTTT. The encoded protein is CASSLPLGTEAFF. This chain uses TRBV7-9 with TRBJ1-1, with no clear D. This CDR3 contains 13 residues. V was clipped by 5 bases and J by 5 bases, with 12 bases between them. Germline lookup yields CDR1 SEHNR and CDR2 FQNEAQ (reference sequence).

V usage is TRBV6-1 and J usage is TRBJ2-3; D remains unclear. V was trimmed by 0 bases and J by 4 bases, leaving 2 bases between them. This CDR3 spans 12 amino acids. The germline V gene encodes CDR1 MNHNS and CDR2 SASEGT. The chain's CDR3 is CASSEAADTQYF. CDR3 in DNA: TGTGCCAGCAGTGAAGCGGCAGATACGCAGTATTTT.

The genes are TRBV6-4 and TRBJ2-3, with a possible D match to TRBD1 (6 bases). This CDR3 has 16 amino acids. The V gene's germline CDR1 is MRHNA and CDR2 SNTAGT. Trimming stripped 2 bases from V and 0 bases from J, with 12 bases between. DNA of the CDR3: TGTGCCAGCAGTGACGGTAAAGGGGGTAGCACAGATACGCAGTATTTT. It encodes CASSDGKGGSTDTQYF.

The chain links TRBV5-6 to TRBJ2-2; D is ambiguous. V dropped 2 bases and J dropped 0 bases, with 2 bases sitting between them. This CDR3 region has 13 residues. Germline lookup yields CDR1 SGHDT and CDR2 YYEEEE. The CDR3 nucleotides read TGTGCCAGCAGCTTTCCGAACACCGGGGAGCTGTTTTTT. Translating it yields CASSFPNTGELFF.

The CDR3 DNA reads TGTGCCAGCAGCGAGATACCAGGACCTGCTGAAGCTTTCTTT. Translated: CASSEIPGPAEAFF. The gene calls are TRBV5-6 and TRBJ1-1, with D unresolved. The CDR3 spans 14 residues. V lost 4 bases to trimming and J lost 6 bases, with 16 bases between them. From germline, CDR1 is SGHDT and CDR2 YYEEEE.